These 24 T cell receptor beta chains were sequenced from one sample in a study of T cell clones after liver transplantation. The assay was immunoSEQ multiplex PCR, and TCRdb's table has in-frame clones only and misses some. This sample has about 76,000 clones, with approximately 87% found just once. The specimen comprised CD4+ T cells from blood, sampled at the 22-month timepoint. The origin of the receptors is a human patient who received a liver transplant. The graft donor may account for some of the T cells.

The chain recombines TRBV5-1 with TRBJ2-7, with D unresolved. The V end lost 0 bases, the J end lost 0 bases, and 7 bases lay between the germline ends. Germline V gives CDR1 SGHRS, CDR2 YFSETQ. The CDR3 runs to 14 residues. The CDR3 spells CASSLELDSYEQYF. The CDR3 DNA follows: TGCGCCAGCAGCTTGGAGCTAGACTCCTACGAGCAGTACTTC. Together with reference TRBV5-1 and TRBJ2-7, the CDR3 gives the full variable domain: KAGVTQTPRYLIKTRGQQVTLSCSPISGHRSVSWYQQTPGQGLQFLFEYFSETQRNKGNFPGRFSGRQFSNSRSEMNVSTLELGDSALYLCASSLELDSYEQYFGPGTRLTVT.

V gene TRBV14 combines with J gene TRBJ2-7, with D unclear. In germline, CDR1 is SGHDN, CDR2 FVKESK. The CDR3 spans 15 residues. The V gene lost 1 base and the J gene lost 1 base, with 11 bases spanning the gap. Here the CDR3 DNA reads TGTGCCAGCAGCCAAGTGAGAGGAATGTCCTACGAGCAGTACTTC. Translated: CASSQVRGMSYEQYF.

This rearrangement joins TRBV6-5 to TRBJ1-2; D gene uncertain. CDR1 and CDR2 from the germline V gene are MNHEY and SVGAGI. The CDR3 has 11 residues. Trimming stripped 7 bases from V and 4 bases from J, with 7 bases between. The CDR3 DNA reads TGTGCCAGCAAGGGCCTCTATGGCTACACCTTC. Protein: CASKGLYGYTF.

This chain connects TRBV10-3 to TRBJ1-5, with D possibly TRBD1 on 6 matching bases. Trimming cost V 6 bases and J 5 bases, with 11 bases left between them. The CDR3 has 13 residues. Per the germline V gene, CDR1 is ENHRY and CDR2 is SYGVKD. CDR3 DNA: TGTGCCATCAGGACAGGAGGGGATCAGCCCCAGCATTTT. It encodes CAIRTGGDQPQHF.

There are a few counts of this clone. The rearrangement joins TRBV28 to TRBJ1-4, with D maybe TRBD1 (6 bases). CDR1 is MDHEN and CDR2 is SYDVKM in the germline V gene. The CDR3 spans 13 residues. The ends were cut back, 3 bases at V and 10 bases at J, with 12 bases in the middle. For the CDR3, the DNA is TGTGCCAGCAGTTTTGGGGGCCCGGGAAAACTGTTTTTT. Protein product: CASSFGGPGKLFF.

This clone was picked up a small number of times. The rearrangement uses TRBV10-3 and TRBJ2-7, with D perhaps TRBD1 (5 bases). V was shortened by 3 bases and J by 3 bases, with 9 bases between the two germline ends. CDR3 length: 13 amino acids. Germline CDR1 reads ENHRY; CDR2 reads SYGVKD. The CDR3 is CAISEIQGYEQYF. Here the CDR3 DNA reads TGTGCCATCAGTGAAATCCAGGGCTACGAGCAGTACTTC.

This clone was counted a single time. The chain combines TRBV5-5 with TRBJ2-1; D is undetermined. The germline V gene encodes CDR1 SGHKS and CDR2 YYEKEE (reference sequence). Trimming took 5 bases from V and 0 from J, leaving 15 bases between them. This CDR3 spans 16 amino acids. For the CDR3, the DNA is TGTGCCAGCAGACGGACCTTCTTAGCCTCCTACAATGAGCAGTTCTTC. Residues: CASRRTFLASYNEQFF.

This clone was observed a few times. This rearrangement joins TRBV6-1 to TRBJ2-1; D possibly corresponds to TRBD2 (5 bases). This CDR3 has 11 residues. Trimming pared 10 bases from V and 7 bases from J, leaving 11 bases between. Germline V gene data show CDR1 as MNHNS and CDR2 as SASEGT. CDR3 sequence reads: CATLEANEQFF. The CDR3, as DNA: TGTGCCACCCTGGAGGCTAATGAGCAGTTCTTC.

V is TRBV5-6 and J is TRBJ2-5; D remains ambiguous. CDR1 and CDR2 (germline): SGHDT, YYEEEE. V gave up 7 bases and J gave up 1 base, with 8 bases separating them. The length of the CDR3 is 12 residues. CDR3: CASERIQETQYF. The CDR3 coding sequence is TGTGCCAGCGAACGGATCCAAGAGACCCAGTACTTC.

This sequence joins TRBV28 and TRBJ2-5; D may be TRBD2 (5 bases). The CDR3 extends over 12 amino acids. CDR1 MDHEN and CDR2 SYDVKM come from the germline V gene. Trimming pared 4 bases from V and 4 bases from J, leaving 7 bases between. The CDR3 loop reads CASSSSPETQYF. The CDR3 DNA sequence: TGTGCCAGCAGTTCTAGCCCAGAGACCCAGTACTTC.

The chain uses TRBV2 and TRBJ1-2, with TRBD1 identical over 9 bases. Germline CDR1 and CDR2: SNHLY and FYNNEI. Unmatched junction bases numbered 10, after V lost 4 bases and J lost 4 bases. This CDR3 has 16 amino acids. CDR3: CASSVEQGASGYGYTF. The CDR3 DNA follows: TGTGCCAGCAGTGTAGAACAGGGGGCGTCGGGCTATGGCTACACCTTC.

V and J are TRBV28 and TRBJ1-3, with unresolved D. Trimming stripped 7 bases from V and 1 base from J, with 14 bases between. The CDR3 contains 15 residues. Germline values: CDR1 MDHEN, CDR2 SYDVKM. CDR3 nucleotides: TGTGCCAGCACCCCCCCCCGGGATTCTGGAAACACCATATATTTT. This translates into CASTPPRDSGNTIYF.

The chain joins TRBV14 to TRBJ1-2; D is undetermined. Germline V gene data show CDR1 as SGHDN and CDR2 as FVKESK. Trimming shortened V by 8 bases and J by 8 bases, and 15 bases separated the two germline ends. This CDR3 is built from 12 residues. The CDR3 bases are TGTGCCAGCGGGTTGGGTTATGGAGGCTACACCTTC. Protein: CASGLGYGGYTF.

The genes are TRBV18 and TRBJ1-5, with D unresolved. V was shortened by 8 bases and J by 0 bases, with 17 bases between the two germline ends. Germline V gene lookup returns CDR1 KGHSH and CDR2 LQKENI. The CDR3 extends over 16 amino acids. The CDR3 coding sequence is TGTGCCAGCGCCGGGTCGATCAATTATAGCAATCAGCCCCAGCATTTT. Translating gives CASAGSINYSNQPQHF. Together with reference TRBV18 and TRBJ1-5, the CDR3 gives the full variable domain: NAGVMQNPRHLVRRRGQEARLRCSPMKGHSHVYWYRQLPEEGLKFMVYLQKENIIDESGMPKERFSAEFPKEGPSILRIQQVVRGDSAAYFCASAGSINYSNQPQHFGDGTRLSIL.

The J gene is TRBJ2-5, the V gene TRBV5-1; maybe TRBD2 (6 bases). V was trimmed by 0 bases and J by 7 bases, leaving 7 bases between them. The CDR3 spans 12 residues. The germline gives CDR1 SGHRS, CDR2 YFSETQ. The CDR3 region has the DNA TGCGCCAGCAGCTTGGCCGGGGGGACCCAGTACTTC. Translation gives CASSLAGGTQYF. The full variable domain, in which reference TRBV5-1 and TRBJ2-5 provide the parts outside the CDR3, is KAGVTQTPRYLIKTRGQQVTLSCSPISGHRSVSWYQQTPGQGLQFLFEYFSETQRNKGNFPGRFSGRQFSNSRSEMNVSTLELGDSALYLCASSLAGGTQYFGPGTRLLVL.

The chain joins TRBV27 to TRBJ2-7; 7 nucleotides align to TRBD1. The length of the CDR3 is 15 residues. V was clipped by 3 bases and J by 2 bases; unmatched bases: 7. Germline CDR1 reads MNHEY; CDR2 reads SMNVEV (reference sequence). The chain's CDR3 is CASSFRTGSPYEQYF. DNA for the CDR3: TGTGCCAGCAGTTTTCGGACAGGTAGCCCCTACGAGCAGTACTTC.

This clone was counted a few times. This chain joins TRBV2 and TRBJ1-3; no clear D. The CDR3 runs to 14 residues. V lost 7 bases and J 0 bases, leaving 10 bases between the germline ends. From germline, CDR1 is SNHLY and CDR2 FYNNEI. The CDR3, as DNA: TGTGCCAGCATCAAGGACTTCTCTGGAAACACCATATATTTT. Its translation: CASIKDFSGNTIYF.

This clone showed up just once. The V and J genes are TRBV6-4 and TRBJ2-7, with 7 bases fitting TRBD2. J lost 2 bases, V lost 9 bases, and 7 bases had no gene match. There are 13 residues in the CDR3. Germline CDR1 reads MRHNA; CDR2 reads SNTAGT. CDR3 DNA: TGTGCCAGAACCGGGACTAACCCCTACGAGCAGTACTTC. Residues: CARTGTNPYEQYF.

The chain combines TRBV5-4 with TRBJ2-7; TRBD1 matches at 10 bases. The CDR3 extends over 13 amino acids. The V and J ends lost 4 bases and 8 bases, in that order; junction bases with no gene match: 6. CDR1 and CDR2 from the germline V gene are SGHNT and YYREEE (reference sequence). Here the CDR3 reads CASSGRQGAKQYF. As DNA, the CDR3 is TGTGCCAGCAGCGGAAGACAGGGGGCTAAGCAGTACTTC.

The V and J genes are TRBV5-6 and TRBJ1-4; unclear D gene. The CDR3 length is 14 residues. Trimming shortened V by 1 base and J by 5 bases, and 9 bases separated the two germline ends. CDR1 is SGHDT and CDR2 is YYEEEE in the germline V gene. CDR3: CASSLYSVNEKLFF. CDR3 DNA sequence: TGTGCCAGCAGCTTGTACTCCGTAAATGAAAAACTGTTTTTT. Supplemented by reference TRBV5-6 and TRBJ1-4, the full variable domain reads DAGVTQSPTHLIKTRGQQVTLRCSPKSGHDTVSWYQQALGQGPQFIFQYYEEEERQRGNFPDRFSGHQFPNYSSELNVNALLLGDSALYLCASSLYSVNEKLFFGSGTQLSVL.

The CDR3 nucleotides are TGTGCCAGCAGCCTGACAGGTCCCTCTGGAAACACCATATATTTT. It is translated as CASSLTGPSGNTIYF. The V gene is TRBV6-5, the J gene TRBJ1-3, with TRBD1 as a possible D gene (6 bases). CDR1 is MNHEY and CDR2 is SVGAGI in the germline V gene. Trimming left V 6 bases short and J 0 bases short, with 12 bases between. The CDR3 totals 15 residues.

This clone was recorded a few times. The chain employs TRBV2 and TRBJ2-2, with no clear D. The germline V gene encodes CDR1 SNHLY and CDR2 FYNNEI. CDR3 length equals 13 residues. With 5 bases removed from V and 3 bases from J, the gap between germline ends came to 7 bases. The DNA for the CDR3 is TGTGCCAGCAGTTTGTCGGACACCGGGGAGCTGTTTTTT. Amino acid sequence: CASSLSDTGELFF.

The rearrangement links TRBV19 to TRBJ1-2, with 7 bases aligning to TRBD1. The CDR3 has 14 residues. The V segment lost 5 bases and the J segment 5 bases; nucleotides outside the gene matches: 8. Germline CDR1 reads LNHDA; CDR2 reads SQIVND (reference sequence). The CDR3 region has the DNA TGTGCCAGTAGTCACGGACAGGACTATTATGGCTACACCTTC. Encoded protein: CASSHGQDYYGYTF.

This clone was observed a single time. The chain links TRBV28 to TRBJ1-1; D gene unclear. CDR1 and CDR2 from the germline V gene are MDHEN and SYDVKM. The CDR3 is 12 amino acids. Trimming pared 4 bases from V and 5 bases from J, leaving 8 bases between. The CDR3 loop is CASSSRRTEAFF. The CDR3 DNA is TGTGCCAGCAGTTCCCGGAGGACTGAAGCTTTCTTT.